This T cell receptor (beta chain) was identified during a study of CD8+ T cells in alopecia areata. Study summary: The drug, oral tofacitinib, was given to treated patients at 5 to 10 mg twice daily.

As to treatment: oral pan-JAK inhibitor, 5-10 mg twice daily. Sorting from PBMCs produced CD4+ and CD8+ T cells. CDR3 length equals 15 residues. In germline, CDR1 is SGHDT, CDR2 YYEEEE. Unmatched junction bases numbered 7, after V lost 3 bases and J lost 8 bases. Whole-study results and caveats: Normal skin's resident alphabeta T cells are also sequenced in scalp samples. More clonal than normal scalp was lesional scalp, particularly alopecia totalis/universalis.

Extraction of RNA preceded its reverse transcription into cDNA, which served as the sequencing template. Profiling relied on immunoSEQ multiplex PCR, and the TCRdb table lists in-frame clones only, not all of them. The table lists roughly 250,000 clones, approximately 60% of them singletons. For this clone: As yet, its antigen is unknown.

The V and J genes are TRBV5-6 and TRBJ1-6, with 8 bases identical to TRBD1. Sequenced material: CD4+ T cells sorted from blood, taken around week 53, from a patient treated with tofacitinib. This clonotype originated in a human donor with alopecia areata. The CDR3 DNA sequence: TGTGCCAGCAGCTCAGGTGGACAGGGAGATTCACCCCTCCACTTT. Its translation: CASSSGGQGDSPLHF.